The present T cell receptor (beta chain) was sequenced within a study of blood T cell repertoires in COVID-19. As for the study in general: Sites across the United States, Italy and Spain contributed samples from acute and convalescent COVID-19. PBMCs, B-cell-depleted T cells, or T cells provided the cDNA or gDNA that made up the material.

This clone has only one observation. Measured with immunoSEQ multiplex PCR; TCRdb has only the in-frame clones, and not every one. Here the sample spans about 130,000 clones, roughly 69% being singletons. The TCR originated in a woman aged 70 to 79 with acute or convalescent COVID-19. The sequencing sample was made of peripheral blood.

The CDR3: CSASGQGPGETQYF. The DNA of the CDR3 is TGCAGTGCTAGTGGACAGGGGCCGGGGGAGACCCAGTACTTC. The V call is TRBV20-1, the J call TRBJ2-5; TRBD1 aligns across 9 bases. J gave up 5 bases and V 3 bases, and 7 bases lay outside the gene matches. Germline V lookup: CDR1 DFQATT, CDR2 SNEGSKA (reference sequence). The CDR3 runs to 14 residues.